This T cell receptor beta chain was profiled in a study of shared clonotypes between healthy human individuals (dated by TCRdb to the early 2020s). Background on the whole study: The cohort included three men and a couple of women between 18 and 49 years of age. For each donor, CD4 naive and CD4 memory were each given three plates, CD8 naive was given two plates, and CD8 memory was given one plate. Blood TCR repertoires of five healthy adults were deeply sequenced to estimate repertoire size and the extent of clonotype sharing between individuals. Libraries were prepared and TCR repertoires were sequenced by different laboratories using diverse techniques, in order to increase sequencing depth and limit assay-specific biases. Each donor's leukapheresis produced roughly between roughly 0.94 and 9.5 billion PBMCs.

The donors were healthy, HIV-negative adults who had no recently reported acute infections or vaccinations. Only Caucasian adults living in Nashville, Tennessee, USA were represented among the donors. Magnetic negative selection was used to enrich CD4+ T cells, after which naive cells were positively selected on CD45RA and the negative fraction became the memory subset. After blood collection by leukapheresis, PBMCs were isolated using Ficoll-Histopaque density gradient centrifugation and then cryopreserved in the vapor phase of liquid nitrogen. Analytical flow cytometry was used to check the purity and quantity of every magnetically sorted T cell population. Genomic DNA was isolated from each sorted fraction and quantified by UV absorbance on a Nanodrop 2000c. On the study overall, not on this receptor specifically: Naive subsets generally had larger estimated clonotype richness than memory subsets did. Across a handful of donors, roughly 5.4% of naive CD4, 3.5% of naive CD8, approximately 2.5% of memory CD4, and under 0.45% of memory CD8 clonotypes were shared. Rarefaction of sorted-subset datasets indicated incomplete sequencing despite the large sequencing depth. The small number of donors limited the genetic and exposure-history diversity represented. Higher generation probabilities were observed for clonotypes shared by all four sorted-subset donors than for non-shared clonotypes. Based on pairwise subsampling, the degree of clonotype sharing among donors was expected to be affected by sequencing depth. Sampling was restricted to blood, and TCR repertoires in tissue are likely to differ from TCR repertoires in blood.

TCR CDR3 regions were amplified from genomic DNA by multiplex PCR using the deep immunoSEQ assay. Extracted genomic DNA from each cell subset was spread evenly across all wells of several immunoSEQ 96-well plates, with each plate serving as a replicate. For sorted subsets, each replicate PCR was loaded with roughly 0.2 ug genomic DNA, equivalent to 32,000 or so T cell genomes. Purified libraries were measured with a Qubit 3.0 fluorometer, size-checked on a Bioanalyzer 2100, and measured again with the KAPA Library Quantification kit. Each immunoSEQ 96-well plate was sequenced on its own single-read 150-cycle Illumina NextSeq 550 flow cell. In the source study's methods: Because the immunoSEQ output included only junctional sequences and no quality scores, the filtering could not be the same as the filtering used for full-length reads. To assign V/J genes and CDR3, sequences were annotated against IMGT germline references using PyIR, a Python wrapper for IgBLAST v1.9. Reads were filtered out if the reads had weak V/J assignments (E-value above 1e-6), no CDR3, stop codons, out-of-frame junctions, or ambiguous translated residues. V3J clonotypes were defined as sequences sharing an identical inferred V gene, J gene, and CDR3 amino acid sequence. To compute the percentage overlap between repertoires, the number of shared unique clonotypes was divided by the size of the smaller repertoire. Repertoire richness was assessed with RTK rarefaction, the Chao1 estimator, and Recon v2.1 estimates of unobserved clonotypes. OLGA was used to compute generation probabilities for all TCRbeta clonotypes that the gDNA method yielded from a handful of donors. What TCRdb holds here is the immuneACCESS table cut down to in-frame rearrangements. Part of the clones is not present; checked against another copy, under half of the missing clones reflect an unresolved V gene, and the others are unexplained. That table is the source of V, J and clone size, and D and trimming were worked out from the DNA. The sample table records 190,000 or so clones; about 93% of these occur just once. The ten largest make up approximately 0.07% of the sample.

The CDR3 sequence holds 15 residues, the cysteine and phenylalanine included. The sequence is cut down to CDR3 DNA, 45 bases in frame from base 1. V gives up 6 bases and J gives up 0 bases, and the segment between their germline ends measures 13 bases. From a lookup of the germline V gene, CDR1 and CDR2 are MDHEN and SYDVKM. About this clone itself: It has no known antigen specificity. No base qualities exist here, and no much larger clone lies one base off it.

The TCR originated in a woman aged 30 to 39 in good health. Rearrangement joined TRBV28 to TRBJ2-3; no D gene is confidently identified. The specimen was naive CD4+ T cells sorted from blood. The cell subset or site tag for this specimen amounts to: CD45RA+ positively selected. The CDR3 here reads CASRTFRSSTDTQYF. The sequenced DNA is TGTGCCAGCAGAACGTTCCGATCTAGCACAGATACGCAGTATTTT.